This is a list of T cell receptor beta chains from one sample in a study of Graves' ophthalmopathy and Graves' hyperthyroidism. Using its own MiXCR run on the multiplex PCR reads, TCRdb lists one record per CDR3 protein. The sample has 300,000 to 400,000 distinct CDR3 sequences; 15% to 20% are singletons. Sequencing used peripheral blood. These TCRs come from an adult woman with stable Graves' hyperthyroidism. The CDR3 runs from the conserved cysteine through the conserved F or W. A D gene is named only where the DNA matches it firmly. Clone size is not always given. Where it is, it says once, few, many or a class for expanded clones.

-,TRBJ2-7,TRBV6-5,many,CASRVRGTYEQYF,TGTGCCAGCAGAGTCCGCGGAACCTACGAGCAGTACTTC
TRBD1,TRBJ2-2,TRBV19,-,CASSNSGTGARRELFF,TGTGCCAGTAGTAACTCTGGGACAGGGGCCCGCCGGGAGCTGTTTTTT
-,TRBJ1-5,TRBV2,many,CASSLVSVNQPQHF,TGTGCCAGCAGTCTGGTTTCAGTTAATCAGCCCCAGCATTTT
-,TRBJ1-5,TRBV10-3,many,CAISDREGNQPQHF,TGTGCCATCAGTGACCGAGAGGGCAATCAGCCCCAGCATTTT
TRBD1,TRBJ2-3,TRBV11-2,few,CASSLPTGLGTQYF,TGTGCCAGCAGCTTACCGACAGGGCTAGGTACGCAGTATTTT
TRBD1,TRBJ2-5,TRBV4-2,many,CASSSGGQEQETQYF,TGTGCCAGCAGCTCAGGCGGACAGGAACAAGAGACCCAGTACTTC
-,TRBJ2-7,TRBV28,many,CASSDIGTPPGEQYF,TGTGCCAGCAGTGATATCGGGACACCCCCTGGTGAGCAGTACTTC
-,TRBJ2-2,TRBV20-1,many,CSARDRTPNTGELFF,TGCAGTGCTAGAGATCGAACTCCTAACACCGGGGAGCTGTTTTTT
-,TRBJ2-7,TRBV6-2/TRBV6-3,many,CASSYFGGSYEQYF,TGTGCCAGCAGTTACTTCGGCGGCTCCTACGAGCAGTACTTC
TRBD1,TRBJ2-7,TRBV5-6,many,CASSLAIGTGLYEQYF,TGTGCCAGCAGCTTGGCGATTGGGACAGGGCTGTACGAGCAGTACTTC
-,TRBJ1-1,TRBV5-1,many,CASSLGQITEAFF,TGCGCCAGCAGCTTAGGACAGATCACTGAAGCTTTCTTT
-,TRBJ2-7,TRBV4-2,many,CASSQEAGIVEEQYF,TGTGCCAGCAGCCAAGAAGCAGGAATAGTGGAAGAGCAGTACTTC
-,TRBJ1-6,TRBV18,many,CASSPQGHNSPLHF,TGTGCCAGCTCACCACAGGGGCATAATTCACCCCTCCACTTT
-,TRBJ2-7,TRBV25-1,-,CASSEGQWSYEQYF,TGTGCCAGCAGTGAGGGTCAGTGGAGCTACGAGCAGTACTTC
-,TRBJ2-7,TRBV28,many,CASSQRVAHEQYF,TGTGCCAGCAGCCAGCGGGTAGCACACGAGCAGTACTTC
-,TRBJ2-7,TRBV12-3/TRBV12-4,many,CASSFKRREQYF,TGTGCCAGCAGTTTTAAGAGGCGCGAGCAGTACTTC
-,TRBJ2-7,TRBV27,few,CASSLSGNNYEQYF,TGTGCCAGCAGTTTATCCGGCAACAACTACGAGCAGTACTTC
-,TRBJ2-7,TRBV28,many,CASSFTGRYEQYF,TGTGCCAGCAGTTTCACAGGGCGTTACGAGCAGTACTTC
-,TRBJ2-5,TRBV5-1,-,CASSVFGETQYF,TGCGCCAGCAGCGTATTTGGAGAGACCCAGTACTTC
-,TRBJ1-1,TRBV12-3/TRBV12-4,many,CASSPPSHTEAFF,TGTGCCAGCAGCCCCCCCAGCCACACTGAAGCTTTCTTT
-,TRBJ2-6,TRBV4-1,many,CASSQPTDAGANVLTF,TGCGCCAGCAGCCAGCCTACAGACGCTGGGGCCAACGTCCTGACTTTC
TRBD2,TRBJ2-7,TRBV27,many,CASGSRAGGPYEQYF,TGTGCCAGCGGATCCCGGGCGGGAGGGCCCTACGAGCAGTACTTC
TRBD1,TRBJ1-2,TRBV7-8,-,CASSPGGGFYGYTF,TGTGCCAGCAGCCCAGGGGGCGGCTTCTATGGCTACACCTTC
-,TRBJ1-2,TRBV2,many,CASSGSIGLNYGYTF,TGTGCCAGCAGTGGCTCAATTGGGCTCAACTATGGCTACACCTTC
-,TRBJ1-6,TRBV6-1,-,CASSEAGDNSPLHF,TGTGCCAGCAGTGAAGCAGGGGATAATTCACCCCTCCACTTT
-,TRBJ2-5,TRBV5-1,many,CASSTRLRAHQETQYF,TGCGCCAGCAGTACACGTCTCCGAGCGCACCAAGAGACCCAGTACTTC
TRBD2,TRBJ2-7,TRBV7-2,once,CASSPVGTSVYEQYF,TGTGCCAGCAGCCCCGTAGGGACTAGCGTATACGAGCAGTACTTC
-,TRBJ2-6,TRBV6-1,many,CASSDVRAGANVLTF,TGTGCCAGCAGTGATGTCAGGGCTGGGGCCAACGTCCTGACTTTC
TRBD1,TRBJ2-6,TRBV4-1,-,CASSQLDRVRLSGANVLTF,TGCGCCAGCAGCCAACTAGACAGGGTACGACTTAGTGGGGCCAACGTCCTGACTTTC
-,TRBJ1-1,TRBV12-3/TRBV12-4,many,CASSFRRENTEAFF,TGTGCCAGCAGTTTTCGTAGGGAGAACACTGAAGCTTTCTTT
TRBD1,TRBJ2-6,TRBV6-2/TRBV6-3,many,CASSYFSDRVLSGANVLTF,TGTGCCAGCAGTTACTTTTCCGACAGGGTACTCTCTGGGGCCAACGTCCTGACTTTC
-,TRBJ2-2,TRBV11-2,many,CASSLRGTGELFF,TGTGCCAGCAGCCTACGTGGCACCGGGGAGCTGTTTTTT
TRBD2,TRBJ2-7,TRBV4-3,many,CASSQDPGASGYEQYF,TGCGCCAGCAGCCAAGATCCCGGGGCTAGCGGCTACGAGCAGTACTTC
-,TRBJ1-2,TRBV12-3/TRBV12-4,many,CASTPGGGYGYTF,TGTGCCAGCACCCCGGGGGGGGGGTATGGCTACACCTTC
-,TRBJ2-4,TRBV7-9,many,CASSLNGGRAGSNIQYF,TGTGCCAGCAGCTTAAACGGTGGTAGGGCGGGATCAAACATTCAGTACTTC
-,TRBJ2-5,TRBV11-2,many,CASSLEGLLVETQYF,TGTGCCAGCAGCTTAGAGGGACTGTTGGTGGAGACCCAGTACTTC
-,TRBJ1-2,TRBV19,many,CASSSQQLGFYGYTF,TGTGCCAGTAGTTCACAACAACTGGGTTTCTATGGCTACACCTTC
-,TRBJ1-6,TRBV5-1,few,CASSPNSNSPLHF,TGCGCCAGCAGCCCAAACAGTAATTCACCCCTCCACTTT
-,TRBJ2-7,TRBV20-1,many,CSATALGYEQYF,TGCAGTGCTACAGCCCTGGGCTACGAGCAGTACTTC
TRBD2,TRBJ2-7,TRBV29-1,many,CSASSGSFYEQYF,TGCAGCGCCAGTAGCGGGAGCTTCTACGAGCAGTACTTC
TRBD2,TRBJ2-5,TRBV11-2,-,CASSSFGGAQETQYF,TGTGCCAGCAGCTCATTCGGGGGGGCCCAAGAGACCCAGTACTTC
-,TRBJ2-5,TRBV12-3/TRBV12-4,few,CASSLAGWGVQETKYF,TGTGCCAGCAGTTTAGCGGGATGGGGGGTCCAAGAGACCAAGTACTTC
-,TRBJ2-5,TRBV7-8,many,CASSFMTYQETQYF,TGTGCCAGCAGCTTCATGACGTACCAAGAGACCCAGTACTTC
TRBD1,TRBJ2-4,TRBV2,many,CASSGTGGLGNIQYF,TGTGCCAGCAGTGGGACAGGGGGCTTGGGAAACATTCAGTACTTC
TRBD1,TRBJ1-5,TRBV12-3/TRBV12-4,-,CASGGDRDSNQPQHF,TGTGCCAGTGGGGGAGACAGGGACAGCAATCAGCCCCAGCATTTT
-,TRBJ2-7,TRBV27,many,CASGRQIWYEQYF,TGTGCCAGCGGCCGACAGATCTGGTACGAGCAGTACTTC
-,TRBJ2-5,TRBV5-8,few,CASSSDPLQETQYF,TGTGCCAGCAGCTCCGACCCGCTCCAAGAGACCCAGTACTTC
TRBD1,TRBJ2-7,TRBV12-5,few,CASSKVPGTGPLEQYF,TGTGCTAGTTCCAAAGTCCCCGGGACAGGGCCCCTCGAGCAGTACTTC
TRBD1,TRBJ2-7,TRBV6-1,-,CASADRGVRYEQYF,TGTGCCAGCGCGGACAGGGGCGTAAGATACGAGCAGTACTTC
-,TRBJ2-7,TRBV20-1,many,CSARPQADYEQYF,TGCAGTGCTAGGCCCCAGGCGGACTACGAGCAGTACTTC
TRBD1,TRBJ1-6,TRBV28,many,CASSSVDRGGNSPLHF,TGTGCCAGCAGTTCCGTGGACAGGGGGGGAAATTCACCCCTCCACTTT
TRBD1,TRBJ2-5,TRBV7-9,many,CASSLARRDRVRETQYF,TGTGCCAGCAGCTTAGCGCGCCGGGACAGGGTGCGGGAGACCCAGTACTTC
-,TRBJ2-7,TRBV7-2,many,CASSRGRSRQEQYF,TGTGCCAGCAGCAGGGGTCGGAGCCGCCAAGAGCAGTACTTC
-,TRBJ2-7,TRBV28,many,CASSLWRGTEQYF,TGTGCCAGCAGTTTATGGAGGGGTACCGAGCAGTACTTC
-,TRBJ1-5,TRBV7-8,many,CASSHTTYRVADQPQHF,TGTGCCAGCAGTCACACAACCTACCGGGTGGCGGATCAGCCCCAGCATTTT